The clone carrying this TCR beta chain has only a few counts. This record comes from a study of Ad26.COV2.S vaccination and SARS-CoV-2 variants. Trimming removed 3 bases from V and 3 bases from J, with 12 bases in between. In germline, CDR1 is MDHEN, CDR2 SYDVKM. This CDR3 spans 15 amino acids. The method was immunoSEQ multiplex PCR; TCRdb's version includes in-frame clones alone and lacks a portion of them. This sample yields nearly 95,000 clones, of which approximately 86% are seen a single time; roughly 15% belongs to the top ten. Material: peripheral blood, obtained after recovery from COVID-19. This sequence originates from a human donor who had recovered from COVID-19. The J gene is TRBJ1-5, the V gene TRBV28; a possible D gene is TRBD1 (5 bases). The CDR3 protein is CASSLGGVVNQPQHF. The CDR3 DNA sequence: TGTGCCAGCAGTTTGGGAGGGGTCGTCAATCAGCCCCAGCATTTT.